This T cell receptor (beta chain) was identified during a study of T cells in women clearing cervical HPV infection. General observations from the study: TRBV6-7 relative abundance averaged roughly 0.099% in cases and 0.15% to 0.2% in controls.

The repertoire was sequenced with immunoSEQ multiplex PCR; TCRdb's copy has only in-frame clones and lacks some. Its table lists approximately 28,000 clones. With 5 bases removed from V and 7 bases from J, the gap between germline ends came to 21 bases. CDR1 is SGHVS, CDR2 FQNEAQ, per germline. The CDR3 sequence is 17 residues long. As for this clone: Its antigen is not known. The read comes to an end 3 residues before the CDR3 does, leaving the germline J gene to fill in the end.

Dot-blot hybridization genotyped cervical HPV amplified with MY09/MY11 PCR. This clonotype originated in a woman between 18 and 75 years old with a cervical HPV16 infection that either progressed to CIN3+ or cleared (not recorded which). The sequenced sample was blood buffy coat. The chain has TRBV7-8 and TRBJ1-6; D might be TRBD1 (6 bases). The CDR3 reads CASSQYTMWTENSPLHF. The CDR3 bases that were read are TGTGCCAGCAGCCAATACACTATGTGGACAGAGAATTCACCC.